This T cell receptor (beta chain) was sequenced during a study of blood T cell repertoires in COVID-19. The method was immunoSEQ multiplex PCR; TCRdb's version includes in-frame clones alone and lacks a portion of them. The sample gives 200,000 to 250,000 clones, about 88% of which show up once; approximately 2.1% is in the top ten. Germline V lookup: CDR1 MNHNY, CDR2 SVGAGI (reference sequence). V was shortened by 6 bases and J by 7 bases, with 16 bases between the two germline ends. The CDR3 consists of 14 residues. This TCR was recovered from a woman aged 40 to 49 who had recovered from COVID-19. The sample taken for sequencing was peripheral blood. The chain employs TRBV6-6 and TRBJ1-5, with D possibly TRBD1 on 5 matching bases. The CDR3 region is CASRPIEGVQPQHF. For the CDR3, the DNA is TGTGCCAGCAGACCCATCGAAGGGGTCCAGCCCCAGCATTTT.